This is a list of T cell receptor beta chains from one sample in a study of T cells in Graves' hyperthyroidism and ophthalmopathy. A single record per CDR3 protein comes from TCRdb applying MiXCR to the multiplex PCR reads. The sample shows around 420,000 distinct CDR3 sequences, about 15% of them seen only once. Sequenced input: blood. The receptors were sampled from a woman younger than 30 with Graves' hyperthyroidism. CDR3s include the opening cysteine and the closing phenylalanine or tryptophan.

j_call,v_call,cdr3_aa
TRBJ1-5,TRBV6-4,CASSEGGLQHF
TRBJ1-2,TRBV7-2,CASSLRQLDRYGYTF
TRBJ1-1,TRBV20-1,CSARTRASVSSEAFF
TRBJ2-7,TRBV11-2,CASSLGAWEQYF
TRBJ2-3,TRBV6-1,CASSRWTSGVDTQYF
TRBJ1-1,TRBV20-1,CSAKNHLKAEGMNTEAFF
TRBJ1-2,TRBV3-1,CASSQPGRNYGYTF
TRBJ1-2,TRBV19,CASSPPPGTGPYGYTF
TRBJ2-5,TRBV28,CASSLSQTKLETQYF
TRBJ1-3,TRBV18,CASSPDRGDTIYF
TRBJ1-1,TRBV28,CASGGITEAFF
TRBJ2-7,TRBV5-1,CASRPGTGYEQYF
TRBJ1-6,TRBV4-1,CASSQDLGGISFTSPLHF
TRBJ2-2,TRBV7-7,CASSLRGPGGELFF
TRBJ1-3,TRBV7-2,CASSLAGGSSGNTIYF
TRBJ1-4,TRBV24-1,CATSDPSAGFGEKLFF
TRBJ1-2,TRBV7-9,CASNLDRGLMDGYTF
TRBJ1-2,TRBV6-1,CASSYGGNYGYTF
TRBJ2-3,TRBV29-1,CSVAGDTDTQYF
TRBJ2-7,TRBV27,CASKVAAGGFYEQYF
TRBJ2-7,TRBV6-5,CASSYAGTGTSPQYF
TRBJ1-5,TRBV7-2,CASSFQRGRGDQPQHF
TRBJ1-5,TRBV6-1,CASKRVEGNQPQHF